The 6 T cell receptor beta chains in this list originate from one sample, sequenced in a study of CD8 T cells in ankylosing spondylitis (dated 2017 in TCRdb). Study-wide findings and limitations: A TCR beta motif of 8 or 9 highly homologous amino acid variants appeared characteristic of blood from ankylosing spondylitis patients.

Their antigens remain unidentified. Receptor libraries were prepared by 5' RACE. TCRdb records Illumina HiSeq 2500 as the sequencer. The public reads were quality trimmed at Q25 with fastp and then assembled into clones with MiXCR by TCRdb, keeping productive beta chains. Rows are unified per CDR3 protein, each entry keeping the most common DNA and genes. The sample includes hundreds of thousands of distinct CDR3 sequences, with around 26% observed a single time. The top ten clones comprise 0.85% to 1% of the sample. Sample: blood, either unsorted or a sorted T cell fraction (not recorded which). The origin of the receptors is a male donor with ankylosing spondylitis.

This chain links TRBV12-3 or TRBV12-4 with TRBJ2-7; TRBD1 aligns across 7 bases. Unmatched junction bases numbered 8, after V lost 3 bases and J lost 9 bases. This CDR3 is 13 amino acids long. The CDR3 region has the DNA TGTGCCAGCAGTTTGGGGATAGCAGGGGGGCAGTACTTC. As protein: CASSLGIAGGQYF.

This clonotype occurred a few times. J is TRBJ2-1 and V is TRBV5-6, with 7 bases lining up with TRBD1. Germline-derived CDR1 and CDR2 are SGHDT and YYEEEE. CDR3 length: 14 residues. V lost 3 bases, J lost 10 bases, and 10 bases stayed unmatched. The DNA of the CDR3 is TGTGCCAGCAGCTCCGGGACAGCGGACGGGGAGCAGTTCTTC. Its protein is CASSSGTADGEQFF.

There are a few counts of this clonotype. The gene calls are TRBV7-9 and TRBJ2-1, with TRBD2 as a possible D gene (5 bases). Trimming took off 2 bases at V and 6 bases at J, with 11 bases between the two ends. Germline V gene lookup returns CDR1 SEHNR and CDR2 FQNEAQ (reference sequence). The CDR3 is made up of 14 amino acids. The CDR3 spells CASSLFASPNEQFF. The CDR3 region has the DNA TGTGCCAGCAGCTTATTCGCTAGCCCCAATGAGCAGTTCTTC.

The J gene is TRBJ2-2, the V gene TRBV5-1, with 12 bases aligning to TRBD2. J gave up 3 bases and V 3 bases, and 3 bases lay outside the gene matches. Germline V gene sequence: CDR1 SGHRS, CDR2 YFSETQ. CDR3 length: 16 amino acids. The CDR3 nucleotides are TGCGCCAGCAGCTGGCGACTAGCGGGGGACACCGGGGAGCTGTTTTTT. This encodes CASSWRLAGDTGELFF. Based on the CDR3 plus reference TRBV5-1 and TRBJ2-2, the full variable domain is KAGVTQTPRYLIKTRGQQVTLSCSPISGHRSVSWYQQTPGQGLQFLFEYFSETQRNKGNFPGRFSGRQFSNSRSEMNVSTLELGDSALYLCASSWRLAGDTGELFFGEGSRLTVL.

This clonotype has a handful of counts. The CDR3 nucleotides read TGCGCCAGCAGCGGGGGACCGAACCGTGGCAATGAGCAGTTCTTC. Protein product: CASSGGPNRGNEQFF. The genes are TRBV5-1 and TRBJ2-1; D might be TRBD1 or TRBD2, each matching 5 bases. CDR1 and CDR2 from the germline V gene are SGHRS and YFSETQ. This CDR3 spans 15 amino acids. The V end was cut by 4 bases, the J end by 6 bases, with 17 bases between. Using reference TRBV5-1 and TRBJ2-1 for the parts outside the CDR3, the full variable domain is KAGVTQTPRYLIKTRGQQVTLSCSPISGHRSVSWYQQTPGQGLQFLFEYFSETQRNKGNFPGRFSGRQFSNSRSEMNVSTLELGDSALYLCASSGGPNRGNEQFFGPGTRLTVL.

This clonotype was seen a handful of times. The chain couples TRBV20-1 to TRBJ2-1, with unresolved D. Trimming cost V 4 bases and J 5 bases, with 6 bases left between them. The V gene's germline CDR1 is DFQATT and CDR2 SNEGSKA (reference sequence). This CDR3 spans 11 amino acids. The CDR3 nucleotides read TGCAGTGCTACAAGCGACAATGAGCAGTTCTTC. This translates into CSATSDNEQFF.